This T cell receptor beta chain appears in the sequencing data of a study of post-analysis software for immune sequencing data. Study information: Relapsing-remitting, secondary progressive and progressive-relapsing forms of multiple sclerosis all featured among disease courses. Overall study results and limits: Analysis by F measure revealed that same-batch samples clustered strongly together. Significantly decreased normalized Chao1 diversity was recorded for multiple sclerosis patients relative to controls. TRBV5-6, TRBV5-1 and TRBV20-1 belonged to a set of roughly 5 TRBV segments that were more frequent in patients than controls.

cDNA libraries of TCR beta carried unique molecular identifiers. Input populations of 1 to 10 million T cells gave rise to approximately 500,000 cDNA molecules. TCRdb re-derived calls from the PCR reads in MiXCR, one entry per CDR3 protein. The table records a few hundred thousand distinct CDR3 sequences, less than 40% of them present only once. The CDR3 contains 11 residues. Germline V gene lookup returns CDR1 LGHNA and CDR2 YNFKEQ. V lost 6 bases, J lost 4 bases, and 5 bases lay in between. In this sample, this clonotype turned up many times. The antigen is not known. The sequence derives from a girl between 10 and 17 years old with multiple sclerosis. Sequenced input: blood. The V and J genes are TRBV4-2 and TRBJ2-3; D is unclear. CDR3 nucleotide sequence: TGTGCCAGCAGGGGTCCAGATACGCAGTATTTT. Protein sequence: CASRGPDTQYF.